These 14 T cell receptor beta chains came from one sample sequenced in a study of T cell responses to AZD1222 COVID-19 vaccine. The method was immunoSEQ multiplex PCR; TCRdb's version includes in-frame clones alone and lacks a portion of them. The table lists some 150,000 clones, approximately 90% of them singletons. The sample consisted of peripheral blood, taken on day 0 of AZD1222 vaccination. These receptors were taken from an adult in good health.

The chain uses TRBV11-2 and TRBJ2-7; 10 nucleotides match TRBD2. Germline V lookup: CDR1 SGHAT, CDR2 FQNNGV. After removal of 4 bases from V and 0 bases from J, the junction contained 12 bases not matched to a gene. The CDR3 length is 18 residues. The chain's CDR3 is CASSSPGTSVYSSYEQYF. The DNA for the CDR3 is TGTGCCAGCAGCTCACCCGGGACTAGCGTTTATTCCTCCTACGAGCAGTACTTC.

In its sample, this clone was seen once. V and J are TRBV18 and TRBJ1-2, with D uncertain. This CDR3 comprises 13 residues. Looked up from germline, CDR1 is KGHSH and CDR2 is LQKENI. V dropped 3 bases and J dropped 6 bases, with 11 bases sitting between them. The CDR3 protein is CASSPDEAHGYTF. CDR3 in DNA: TGTGCCAGCTCACCGGACGAGGCGCATGGCTACACCTTC.

CDR3 residues: CASSLRGGTDGEQFF. CDR3 sequence (DNA): TGTGCCAGCAGCTTAAGGGGAGGGACAGACGGGGAGCAGTTCTTC. The chain joins TRBV11-2 to TRBJ2-1, with D possibly being TRBD1 or TRBD2 (7 bases each). The CDR3 totals 15 residues. Germline CDR1 reads SGHAT; CDR2 reads FQNNGV. Trimming pared 2 bases from V and 10 bases from J, leaving 18 bases between.

The CDR3 sequence is CASATGSAWNTDTQYF. The CDR3 nucleotides read TGTGCCAGCGCAACAGGGTCCGCCTGGAACACAGATACGCAGTATTTT. The V call is TRBV9, the J call TRBJ2-3; a possible D gene is TRBD1 (6 bases). The CDR3 contains 16 residues. In germline, CDR1 is SGDLS, CDR2 YYNGEE. V was shortened by 7 bases and J by 2 bases, with 20 bases between the two germline ends.

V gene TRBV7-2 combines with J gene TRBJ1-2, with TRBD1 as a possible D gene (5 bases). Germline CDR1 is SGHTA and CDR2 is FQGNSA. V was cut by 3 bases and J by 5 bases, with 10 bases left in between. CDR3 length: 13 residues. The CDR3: CASSFDSLYGYTF. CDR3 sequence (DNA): TGTGCCAGCAGCTTCGACAGCCTTTATGGCTACACCTTC.

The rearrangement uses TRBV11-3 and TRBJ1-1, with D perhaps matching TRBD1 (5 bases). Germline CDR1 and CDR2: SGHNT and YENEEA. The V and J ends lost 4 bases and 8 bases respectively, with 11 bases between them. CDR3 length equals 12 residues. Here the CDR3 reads CASSSQGEEAFF. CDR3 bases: TGTGCCAGCAGCTCGCAGGGAGAAGAAGCTTTCTTT.

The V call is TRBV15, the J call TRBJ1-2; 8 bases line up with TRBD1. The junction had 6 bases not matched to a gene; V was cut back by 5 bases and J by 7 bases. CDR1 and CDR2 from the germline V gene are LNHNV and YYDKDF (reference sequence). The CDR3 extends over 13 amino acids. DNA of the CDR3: TGTGCCACCAGCGCCCGGACAGGGAGTGGCTACACCTTC. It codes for CATSARTGSGYTF.

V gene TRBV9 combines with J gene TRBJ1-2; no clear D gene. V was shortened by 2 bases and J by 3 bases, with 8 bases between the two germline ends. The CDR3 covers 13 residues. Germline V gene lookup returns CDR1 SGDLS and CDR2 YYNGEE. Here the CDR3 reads CASSVTADYGYTF. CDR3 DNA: TGTGCCAGCAGCGTTACCGCGGACTATGGCTACACCTTC. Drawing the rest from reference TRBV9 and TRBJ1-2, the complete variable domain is DSGVTQTPKHLITATGQRVTLRCSPRSGDLSVYWYQQSLDQGLQFLIQYYNGEERAKGNILERFSAQQFPDLHSELNLSSLELGDSALYFCASSVTADYGYTFGSGTRLTVV.

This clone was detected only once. The CDR3 DNA is TGTGCCAGCAGCTCCAACGGCCGGCTAGCGGGAGGTGGTGAGCAGTTCTTC. Translating gives CASSSNGRLAGGGEQFF. The chain employs TRBV7-3 and TRBJ2-1; 11 nucleotides match TRBD2. This CDR3 has 17 amino acids. V shed 4 bases, J shed 9 bases, and the junction held 14 bases outside the gene matches. CDR1 and CDR2 (germline): SGHTA, FQGTGA.

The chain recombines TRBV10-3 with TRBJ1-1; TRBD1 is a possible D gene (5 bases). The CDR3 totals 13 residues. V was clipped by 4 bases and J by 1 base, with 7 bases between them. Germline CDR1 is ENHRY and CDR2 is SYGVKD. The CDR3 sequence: CAISVQGNTEAFF. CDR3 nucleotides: TGTGCCATCAGTGTCCAGGGGAACACTGAAGCTTTCTTT.

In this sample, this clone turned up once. CDR3 in amino acids: CASSKGLRLAGGWTDTQYF. The CDR3, as DNA: TGTGCCAGCAGCAAAGGCCTCCGACTAGCGGGAGGGTGGACAGATACGCAGTATTTT. The gene calls are TRBV21-1 and TRBJ2-3; TRBD2 reflects the table's D call only, with no check against the DNA. TRBV21-1 is a pseudogene locus. This CDR3 region has 19 residues.

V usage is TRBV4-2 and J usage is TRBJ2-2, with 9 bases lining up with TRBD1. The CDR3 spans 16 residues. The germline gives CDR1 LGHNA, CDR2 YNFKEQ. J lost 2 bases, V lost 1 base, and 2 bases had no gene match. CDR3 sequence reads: CASSQVGQGNTGELFF. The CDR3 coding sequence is TGTGCCAGCAGCCAAGTGGGACAGGGAAACACCGGGGAGCTGTTTTTT.

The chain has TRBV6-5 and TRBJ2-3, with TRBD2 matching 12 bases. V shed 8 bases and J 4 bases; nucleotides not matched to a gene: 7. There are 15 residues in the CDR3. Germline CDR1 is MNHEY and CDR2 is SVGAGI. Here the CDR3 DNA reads TGTGCCAGCCTAGGGCTAGCGGGAGGGTCAGATACGCAGTATTTT. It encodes CASLGLAGGSDTQYF.

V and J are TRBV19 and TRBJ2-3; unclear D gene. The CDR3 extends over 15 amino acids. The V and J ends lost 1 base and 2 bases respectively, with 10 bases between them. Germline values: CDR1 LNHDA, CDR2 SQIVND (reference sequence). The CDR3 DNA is TGTGCCAGTAGTATAGCGTCACCCCTCACAGATACGCAGTATTTT. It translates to CASSIASPLTDTQYF. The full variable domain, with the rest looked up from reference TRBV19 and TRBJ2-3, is DGGITQSPKYLFRKEGQNVTLSCEQNLNHDAMYWYRQDPGQGLRLIYYSQIVNDFQKGDIAEGYSVSREKKESFPLTVTSAQKNPTAFYLCASSIASPLTDTQYFGPGTRLTVL.